The 5 T cell receptor beta chains below were found in one sample sequenced in a study of vaccination effects on CD4 cells after COVID-19. Some clones are missing from TCRdb's copy, which holds only in-frame ones; the method was immunoSEQ multiplex PCR. Among tens of thousands of clones listed, around two thirds were seen once. Their antigens are not known. Before any sequencing was done, the ViraFEST assay used viral peptide pools to expand antigen-specific CD4+ T cells. Subsequent to a culture period of nine to ten days, CD4+ T cells were isolated. The person had a PCR-confirmed SARS-CoV-2 infection during March to December 2020. The sample here was CD4+ T cells from PBMCs cultured with HCoV-NL63 spike peptides, taken before COVID-19 vaccination. All receptors derive from a human donor who had a prior SARS-CoV-2 infection.

The CDR3 coding sequence is TGTGCCAGCTCACCACTAGCTAGCGGATTTTACGAGCAGTACTTC. The encoded protein is CASSPLASGFYEQYF. The chain employs TRBV18 and TRBJ2-7; TRBD2 aligns across 7 bases. The germline V gene has CDR1 KGHSH and CDR2 LQKENI. This CDR3 comprises 15 residues. After removal of 1 base from V and 4 bases from J, the junction contained 7 bases not matched to a gene.

V usage is TRBV7-3 and J usage is TRBJ1-1, with D maybe TRBD1 (5 bases). Germline loops: CDR1 SGHTA, CDR2 FQGTGA. V lost 5 bases to trimming and J lost 1 base, with 8 bases between them. The CDR3 runs 13 residues. For the CDR3, the DNA is TGTGCCAGCAGCCCAGGGACGAACACTGAAGCTTTCTTT. This codes for CASSPGTNTEAFF.

The CDR3 DNA reads as TGTGCCAGCAGCTTGGCTGGAGGGTTGGAGACCCAGTACTTC. Its protein product is CASSLAGGLETQYF. The chain combines TRBV5-6 with TRBJ2-5; a weak D match, TRBD2 (6 bases). The length of the CDR3 is 14 residues. Trimming took off 0 bases at V and 5 bases at J, with 11 bases between the two ends. Per the germline V gene, CDR1 is SGHDT and CDR2 is YYEEEE.

V is TRBV18 and J is TRBJ2-1; TRBD2 agrees at 9 bases. The CDR3 totals 15 residues. With 3 bases clipped from V and 6 bases from J, the junction kept 6 bases outside the gene matches. Germline V lookup: CDR1 KGHSH, CDR2 LQKENI. CDR3 in DNA: TGTGCCAGCTCACCTGGGCTAGCGGGGCGCAATGAGCAGTTCTTC. As protein: CASSPGLAGRNEQFF.

This chain connects TRBV5-1 to TRBJ1-6, with TRBD1 identical over 12 bases. The CDR3 runs 15 residues. The trim removed 5 bases at V and 10 bases at J, leaving 7 bases unmatched. CDR1 is SGHRS and CDR2 is YFSETQ in the germline V gene. CDR3 protein: CASSEGQGAYSPLHF. The CDR3 region has the DNA TGCGCCAGCAGTGAGGGACAGGGGGCTTACTCACCCCTCCACTTT.